This T cell receptor beta chain originates from a study of shared clonotypes between healthy human individuals. The method was immunoSEQ multiplex PCR; TCRdb's version includes in-frame clones alone and lacks a portion of them. Among approximately 2,300,000 clones, around 90% were seen once, and the ten largest hold 0.37%. The V end was cut by 2 bases, the J end by 7 bases, with 6 bases between. There are 12 residues in the CDR3. In germline, CDR1 is SGHRS, CDR2 YFSETQ. V and J are TRBV5-1 and TRBJ2-2; D remains ambiguous. The specimen was naive CD4+ T cells from PBMCs. As for subset: CD45RA+ positively selected. The sequence came from a man aged 18 to 30 in good health. Some clones in this sample may be carry-over from other donors' samples. CDR3 coding DNA: TGCGCCAGCAGCTTAGCATACGGGGAGCTGTTTTTT. Translated: CASSLAYGELFF.